The T cell receptor (beta chain) described here comes from a study of CD8+ T cells in alopecia areata. Study-level findings and limits: Scalp clonality dropped significantly under tofacitinib, as did expanded CD8+ top-100 clones.

Germline assignment: CDR1 SGHDT and CDR2 YYEEEE. The junction had 15 bases not matched to a gene; V was cut back by 1 base and J by 14 bases. The CDR3 sequence is 16 residues long. Treatment reported: oral pan-JAK inhibitor, 5-10 mg twice daily. Peripheral blood, together with lesional scalp punch biopsies, was collected from alopecia areata patients. Sorted populations comprised CD4+ and CD8+ T cells obtained from PBMCs. Note on this clone: Its antigen is as yet unknown.

cDNA prepared by RNA extraction and subsequent reverse transcription served as the template for sequencing. Data came from immunoSEQ multiplex PCR; TCRdb stores just in-frame clones and leaves some out. The sample lists 150,000 to 200,000 clones; approximately 60% were seen once. The chain employs TRBV5-6 and TRBJ1-6, with 7 bases aligning to TRBD1. Here the sequenced sample was CD4+ T cells sorted from blood, taken at week 24, from a patient treated with tofacitinib. The TCR originated in a human donor with alopecia areata. The CDR3: CASSLQFRAGGITLHF. DNA for the CDR3: TGTGCCAGCAGCTTGCAGTTCCGGGCAGGGGGGATCACCCTCCACTTT. Complete variable domain (other parts from reference TRBV5-6 and TRBJ1-6): DAGVTQSPTHLIKTRGQQVTLRCSPKSGHDTVSWYQQALGQGPQFIFQYYEEEERQRGNFPDRFSGHQFPNYSSELNVNALLLGDSALYLCASSLQFRAGGITLHFGNGTRLTVT.